The 2 T cell receptor beta chains given below trace back to one sample, sequenced in a study of blood T cells in healthy people across ages. Combining a sample-barcoded 5' primer with a J-beta primer mix, a second PCR ran for about 7 to 11 cycles. TCRdb re-analysed the 5' RACE reads in MiXCR, keeping a single row per CDR3 protein. The profile covers 1.8 million or so distinct CDR3 sequences, with approximately 40% appearing a single time and about 21% taken by the ten largest. Sequences were obtained from blood. All receptors come from a human donor in good health.

V gene TRBV12-3 or TRBV12-4 combines with J gene TRBJ1-5; a weak D match, TRBD1 (5 bases). This CDR3 has 17 residues. Trimming took off 5 bases at V and 0 bases at J, with 17 bases between the two ends. CDR3 coding DNA: TGTGCCAGCAGTAGTTCGGCTTTTGGGGGTAGCAATCAGCCCCAGCATTTT. This encodes CASSSSAFGGSNQPQHF.

This clonotype has only a few counts. This sequence joins TRBV6-2 or TRBV6-3 and TRBJ1-2; D unresolved. The CDR3 covers 15 residues. V shed 7 bases and J shed 8 bases, with 23 bases lying between them. Germline V lookup: CDR1 MNHEY, CDR2 SVGEGT. CDR3 DNA sequence: TGTGCCAGCACCCCTGAGGGAAGCCTCAGGCTGGGCTACACCTTC. It is translated as CASTPEGSLRLGYTF.